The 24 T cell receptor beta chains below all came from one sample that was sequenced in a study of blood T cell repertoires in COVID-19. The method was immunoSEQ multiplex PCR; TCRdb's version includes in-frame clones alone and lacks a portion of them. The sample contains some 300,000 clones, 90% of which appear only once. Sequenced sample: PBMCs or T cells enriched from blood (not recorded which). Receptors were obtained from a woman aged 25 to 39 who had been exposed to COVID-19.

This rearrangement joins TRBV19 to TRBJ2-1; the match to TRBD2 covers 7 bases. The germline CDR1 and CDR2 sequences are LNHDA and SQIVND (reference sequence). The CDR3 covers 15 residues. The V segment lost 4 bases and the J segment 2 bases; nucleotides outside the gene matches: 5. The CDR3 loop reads CASSRPGGTYNEQFF. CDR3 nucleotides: TGTGCCAGTAGTAGACCCGGGGGGACCTACAATGAGCAGTTCTTC.

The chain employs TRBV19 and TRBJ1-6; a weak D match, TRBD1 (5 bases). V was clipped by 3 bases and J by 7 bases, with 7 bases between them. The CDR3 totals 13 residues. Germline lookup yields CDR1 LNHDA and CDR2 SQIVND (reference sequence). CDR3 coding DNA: TGTGCCAGTAGTATGGGGCCCAATTCACCCCTCCACTTT. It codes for CASSMGPNSPLHF.

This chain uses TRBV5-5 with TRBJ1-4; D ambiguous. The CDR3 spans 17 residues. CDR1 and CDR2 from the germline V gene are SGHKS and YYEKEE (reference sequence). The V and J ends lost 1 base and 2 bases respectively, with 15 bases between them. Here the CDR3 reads CASSLLFGVVTNEKLFF. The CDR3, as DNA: TGTGCCAGCAGCTTGTTATTCGGTGTGGTTACTAATGAAAAACTGTTTTTT.

Written as DNA, the CDR3 is TGTGCCAGCAGCAATAAAGAGGAAGTCCTGTCTCCCCAGCATTTT. This encodes CASSNKEEVLSPQHF. J is TRBJ1-5 and V is TRBV21-1. TRBV21-1 is recorded as a pseudogene. CDR3 size: 15 residues.

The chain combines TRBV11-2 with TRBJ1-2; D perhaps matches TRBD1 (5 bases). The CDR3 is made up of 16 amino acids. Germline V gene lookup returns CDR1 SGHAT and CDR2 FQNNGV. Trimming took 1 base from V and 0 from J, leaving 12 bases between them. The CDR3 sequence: CASSLGLQVSNYGYTF. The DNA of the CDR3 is TGTGCCAGCAGCTTAGGATTACAGGTCTCTAACTATGGCTACACCTTC.

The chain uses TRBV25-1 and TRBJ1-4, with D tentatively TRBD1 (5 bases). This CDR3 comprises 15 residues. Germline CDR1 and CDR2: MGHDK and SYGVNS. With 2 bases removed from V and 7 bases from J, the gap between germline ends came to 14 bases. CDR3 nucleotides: TGTGCCAGCAGTGAAGGTCAGGGTCGGAGTGAAAAACTGTTTTTT. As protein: CASSEGQGRSEKLFF.

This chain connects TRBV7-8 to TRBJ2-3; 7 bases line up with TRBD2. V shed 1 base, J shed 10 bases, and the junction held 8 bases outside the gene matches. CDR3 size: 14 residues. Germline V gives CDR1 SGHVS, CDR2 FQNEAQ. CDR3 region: CASSLDGGLRAQYF. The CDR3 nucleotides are TGTGCCAGCAGCTTAGACGGGGGGTTAAGGGCGCAGTATTTT.

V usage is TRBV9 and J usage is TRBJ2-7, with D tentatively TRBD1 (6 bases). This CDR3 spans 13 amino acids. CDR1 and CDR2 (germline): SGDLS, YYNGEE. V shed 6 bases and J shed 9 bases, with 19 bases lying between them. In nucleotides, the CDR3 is TGTGCCAGCACCAATGATCCTCAGGGGAGGCAGTACTTC. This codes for CASTNDPQGRQYF.

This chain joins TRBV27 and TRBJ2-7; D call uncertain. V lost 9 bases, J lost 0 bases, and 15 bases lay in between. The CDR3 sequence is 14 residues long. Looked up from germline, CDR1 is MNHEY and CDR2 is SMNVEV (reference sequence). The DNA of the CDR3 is TGTGCCAGTCAACCCAGTCACCGCTCCTACGAGCAGTACTTC. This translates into CASQPSHRSYEQYF.

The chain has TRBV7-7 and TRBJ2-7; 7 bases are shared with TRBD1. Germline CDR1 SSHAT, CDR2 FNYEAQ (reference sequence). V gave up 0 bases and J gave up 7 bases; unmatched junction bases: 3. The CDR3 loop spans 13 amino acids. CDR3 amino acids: CASSLAETGEQYF. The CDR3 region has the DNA TGTGCCAGCAGCTTAGCGGAGACAGGGGAGCAGTACTTC. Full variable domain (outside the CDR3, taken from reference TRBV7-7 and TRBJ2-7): GAGVSQSPRYKVTKRGQDVTLRCDPISSHATLYWYQQALGQGPEFLTYFNYEAQPDKSGLPSDRFSAERPEGSISTLTIQRTEQRDSAMYRCASSLAETGEQYFGPGTRLTVT.

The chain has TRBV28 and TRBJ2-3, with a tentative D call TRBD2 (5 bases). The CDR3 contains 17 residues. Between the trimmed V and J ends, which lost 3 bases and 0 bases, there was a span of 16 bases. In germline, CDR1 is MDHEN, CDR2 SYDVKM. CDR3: CASSLPLLEGSTDTQYF. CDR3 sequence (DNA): TGTGCCAGCAGTTTGCCGTTACTAGAGGGTAGCACAGATACGCAGTATTTT.

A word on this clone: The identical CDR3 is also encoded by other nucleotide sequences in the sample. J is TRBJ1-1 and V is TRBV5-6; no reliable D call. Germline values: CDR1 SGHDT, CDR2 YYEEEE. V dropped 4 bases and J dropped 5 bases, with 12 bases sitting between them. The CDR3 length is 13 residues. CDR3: CASSLRGVTEAFF. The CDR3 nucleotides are TGTGCCAGCAGCCTACGGGGAGTAACTGAAGCTTTCTTT.

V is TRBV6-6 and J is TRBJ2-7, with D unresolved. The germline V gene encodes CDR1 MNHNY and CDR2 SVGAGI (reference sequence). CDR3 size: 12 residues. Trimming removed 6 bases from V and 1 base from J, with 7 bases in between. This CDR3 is CASSPTSYEQYF. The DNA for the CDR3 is TGTGCCAGCAGCCCCACTTCCTACGAGCAGTACTTC.

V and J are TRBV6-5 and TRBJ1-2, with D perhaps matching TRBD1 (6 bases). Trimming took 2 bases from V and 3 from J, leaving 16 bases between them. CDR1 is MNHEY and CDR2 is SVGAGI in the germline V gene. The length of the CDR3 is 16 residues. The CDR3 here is CASSYRLGGADYGYTF. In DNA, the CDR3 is TGTGCCAGCAGTTACCGGTTGGGGGGGGCTGACTATGGCTACACCTTC.

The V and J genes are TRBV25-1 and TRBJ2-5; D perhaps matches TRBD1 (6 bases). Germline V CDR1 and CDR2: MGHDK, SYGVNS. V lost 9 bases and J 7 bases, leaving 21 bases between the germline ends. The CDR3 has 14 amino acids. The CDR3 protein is CASTHQDRLGTQYF. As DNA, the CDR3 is TGTGCCAGTACTCACCAGGACAGACTGGGGACCCAGTACTTC. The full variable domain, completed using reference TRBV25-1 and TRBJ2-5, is EADIYQTPRYLVIGTGKKITLECSQTMGHDKMYWYQQDPGMELHLIHYSYGVNSTEKGDLSSESTVSRIRTEHFPLTLESARPSHTSQYLCASTHQDRLGTQYFGPGTRLLVL.

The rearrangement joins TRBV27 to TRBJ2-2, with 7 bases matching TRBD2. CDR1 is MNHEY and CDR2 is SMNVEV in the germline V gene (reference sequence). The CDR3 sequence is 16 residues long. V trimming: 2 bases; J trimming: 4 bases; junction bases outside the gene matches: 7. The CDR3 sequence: CASSLGRGVGTGELFF. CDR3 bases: TGTGCCAGCAGTTTAGGTCGGGGGGTCGGCACCGGGGAGCTGTTTTTT.

In nucleotides, the CDR3 is TGTGCCAGCAGCTCCACAGGGGCTGGGGCCAACGTCCTGACTTTC. This translates into CASSSTGAGANVLTF. The chain carries TRBV7-9 and TRBJ2-6; 7 positions agree with TRBD1. Unmatched junction bases numbered 2, after V lost 4 bases and J lost 2 bases. This CDR3 region has 15 residues. The germline V gene encodes CDR1 SEHNR and CDR2 FQNEAQ (reference sequence).

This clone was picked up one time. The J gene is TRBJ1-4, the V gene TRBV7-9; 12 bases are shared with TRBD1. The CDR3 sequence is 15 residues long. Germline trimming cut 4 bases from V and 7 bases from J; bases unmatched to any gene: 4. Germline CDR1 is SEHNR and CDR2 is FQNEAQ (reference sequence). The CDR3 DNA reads TGTGCCAGCAGCTCATGGGACAGGGGGCGTGAAAAACTGTTTTTT. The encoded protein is CASSSWDRGREKLFF.

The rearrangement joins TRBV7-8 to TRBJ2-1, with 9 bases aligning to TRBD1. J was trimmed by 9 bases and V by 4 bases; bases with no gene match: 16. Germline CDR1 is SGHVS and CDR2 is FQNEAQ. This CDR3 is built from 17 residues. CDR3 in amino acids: CASSSRDREIRGSEQFF. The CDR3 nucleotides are TGTGCCAGCAGCTCTCGGGACAGGGAAATAAGGGGAAGTGAGCAGTTCTTC.

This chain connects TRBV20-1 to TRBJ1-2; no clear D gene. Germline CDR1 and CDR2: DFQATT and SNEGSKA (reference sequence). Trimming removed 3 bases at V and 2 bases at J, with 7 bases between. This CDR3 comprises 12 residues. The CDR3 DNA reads TGCAGTGCTAGTGTGGAGAACTATGGCTACACCTTC. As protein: CSASVENYGYTF.

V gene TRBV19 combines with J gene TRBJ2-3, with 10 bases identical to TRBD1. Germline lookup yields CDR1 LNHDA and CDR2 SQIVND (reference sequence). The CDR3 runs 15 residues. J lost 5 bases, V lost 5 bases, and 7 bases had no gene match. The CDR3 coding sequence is TGTGCCAGTAGTCCCCGACAGGGGGCTAAAGATACGCAGTATTTT. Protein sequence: CASSPRQGAKDTQYF.

CDR3 nucleotides: TGTGCCAGCAGCCACGGGACACCCTACAATGAGCAGTTCTTC. This encodes CASSHGTPYNEQFF. This chain links TRBV3-1 (or the pseudogene TRBV3-2) with TRBJ2-1; D is possibly TRBD1 (6 bases). V dropped 3 bases and J dropped 2 bases, with 8 bases sitting between them. Germline CDR1 is LGHDT and CDR2 is YNNKEL (reference sequence). The CDR3 sequence is 14 residues long.

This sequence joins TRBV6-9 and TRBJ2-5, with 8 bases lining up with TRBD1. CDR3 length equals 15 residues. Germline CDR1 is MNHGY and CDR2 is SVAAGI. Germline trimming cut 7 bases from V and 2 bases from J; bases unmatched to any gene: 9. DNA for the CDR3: TGTGCCAGCACAGCTAGACAGGGGAAGCAAGAGACCCAGTACTTC. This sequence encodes CASTARQGKQETQYF.

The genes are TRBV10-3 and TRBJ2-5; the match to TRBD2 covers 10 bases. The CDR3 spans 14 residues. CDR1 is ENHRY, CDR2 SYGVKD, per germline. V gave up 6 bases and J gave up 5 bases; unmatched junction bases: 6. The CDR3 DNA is TGTGCCATCAGCCAGACTAGCGGGTGGGAGACCCAGTACTTC. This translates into CAISQTSGWETQYF.